The T cell receptor (beta chain) described here comes from a study of OX40 agonist ivuxolimab in advanced cancers. Study observations and caveats: At 0.1 to 3.0 mg/kg and by week 6, clonal expansion occurred in CD4+ and CD8+ blood T cells.

Some clones are missing from TCRdb's copy, which holds only in-frame ones; the method was immunoSEQ multiplex PCR. The repertoire holds over 35,000 clones, with 70% to 80% as singletons. Prior autoimmune disease or systemic immunosuppression barred patients. Concerning this clone: Its matching antigen is unknown.

The TCR comes from an adult with an advanced solid tumor such as melanoma, head and neck, liver or kidney cancer. This specimen consisted of CD4+ or CD8+ T cells sorted from blood, obtained in a trial of the OX40 agonist ivuxolimab.

CDR3 coding DNA: TGTGCCAGCAGACCGGCTATACGAGGGAGGGTGGTGAATCTAGACACTGAAGCTTTCTTT. The encoded protein is CASRPAIRGRVVNLDTEAFF. This chain links TRBV2 with TRBJ1-1; D unresolved. Germline loops: CDR1 SNHLY, CDR2 FYNNEI. V lost 6 bases to trimming and J lost 3 bases, with 32 bases between them. There are 20 residues in the CDR3.